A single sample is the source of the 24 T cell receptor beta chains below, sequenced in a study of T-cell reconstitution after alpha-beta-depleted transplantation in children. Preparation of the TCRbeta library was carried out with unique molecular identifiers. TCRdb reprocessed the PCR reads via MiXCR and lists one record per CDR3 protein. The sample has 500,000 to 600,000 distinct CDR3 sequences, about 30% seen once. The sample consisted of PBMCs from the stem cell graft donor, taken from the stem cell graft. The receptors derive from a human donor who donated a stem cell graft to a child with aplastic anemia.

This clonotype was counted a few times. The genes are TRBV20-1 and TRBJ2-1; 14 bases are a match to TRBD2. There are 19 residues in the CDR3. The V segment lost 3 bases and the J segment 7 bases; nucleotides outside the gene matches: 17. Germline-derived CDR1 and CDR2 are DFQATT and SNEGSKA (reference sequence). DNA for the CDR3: TGCAGTGCTAGGCTACAGGGTATAGGGACTAGCGGGAGTGGAAATGAGCAGTTCTTC. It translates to CSARLQGIGTSGSGNEQFF.

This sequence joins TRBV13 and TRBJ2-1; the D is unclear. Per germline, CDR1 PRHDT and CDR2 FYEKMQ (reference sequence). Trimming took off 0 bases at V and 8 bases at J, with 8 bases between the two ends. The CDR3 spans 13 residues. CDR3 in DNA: TGTGCCAGCAGCTTAGGACTTAACCATGAGCAGTTCTTC. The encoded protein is CASSLGLNHEQFF.

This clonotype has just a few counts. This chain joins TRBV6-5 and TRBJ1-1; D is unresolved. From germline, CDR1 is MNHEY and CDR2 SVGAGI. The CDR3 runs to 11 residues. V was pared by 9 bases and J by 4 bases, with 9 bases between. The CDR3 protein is CASKTRTEAFF. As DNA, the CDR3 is TGTGCCAGTAAAACCCGCACTGAAGCTTTCTTT.

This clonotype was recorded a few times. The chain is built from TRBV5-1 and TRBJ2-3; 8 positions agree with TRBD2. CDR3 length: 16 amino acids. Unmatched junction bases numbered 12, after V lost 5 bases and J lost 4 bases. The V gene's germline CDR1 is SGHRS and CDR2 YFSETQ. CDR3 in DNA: TGCGCCAGCAGGGCGGCTAGCGGGTTCCAAGCAGATACGCAGTATTTT. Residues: CASRAASGFQADTQYF.

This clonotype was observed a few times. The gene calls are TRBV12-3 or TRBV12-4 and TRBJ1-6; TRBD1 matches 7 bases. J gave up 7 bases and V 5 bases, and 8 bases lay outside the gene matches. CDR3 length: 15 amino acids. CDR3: CASSLRQGLNSPLHF. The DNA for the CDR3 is TGTGCCAGCAGTCTAAGACAGGGACTGAATTCACCCCTCCACTTT.

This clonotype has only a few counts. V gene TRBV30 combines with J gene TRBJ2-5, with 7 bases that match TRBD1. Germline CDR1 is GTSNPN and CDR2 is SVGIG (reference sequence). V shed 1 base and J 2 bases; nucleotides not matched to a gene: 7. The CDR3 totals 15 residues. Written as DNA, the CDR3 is TGTGCCTGGAGTGCCGGGACAGCGAGTCAAGAGACCCAGTACTTC. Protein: CAWSAGTASQETQYF.

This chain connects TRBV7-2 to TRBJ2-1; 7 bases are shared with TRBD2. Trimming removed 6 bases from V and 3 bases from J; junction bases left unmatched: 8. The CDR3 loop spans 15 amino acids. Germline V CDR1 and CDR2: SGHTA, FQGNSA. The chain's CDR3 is CASRIGGSGYNEQFF. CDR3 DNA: TGTGCCAGCAGGATTGGCGGGAGTGGCTACAATGAGCAGTTCTTC.

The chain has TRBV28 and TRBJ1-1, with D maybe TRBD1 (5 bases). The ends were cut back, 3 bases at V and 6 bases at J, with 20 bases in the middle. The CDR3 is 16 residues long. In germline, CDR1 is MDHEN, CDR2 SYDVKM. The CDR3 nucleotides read TGTGCCAGCAGTTTTAGGCAGGGACTTGCACCGGCTGAAGCTTTCTTT. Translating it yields CASSFRQGLAPAEAFF.

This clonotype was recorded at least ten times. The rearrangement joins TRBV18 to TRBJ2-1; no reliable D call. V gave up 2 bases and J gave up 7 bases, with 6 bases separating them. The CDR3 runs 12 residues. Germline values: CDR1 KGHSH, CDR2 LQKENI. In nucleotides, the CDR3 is TGTGCCAGCTCACCAGGGGTAAATGAGCAGTTCTTC. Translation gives CASSPGVNEQFF.

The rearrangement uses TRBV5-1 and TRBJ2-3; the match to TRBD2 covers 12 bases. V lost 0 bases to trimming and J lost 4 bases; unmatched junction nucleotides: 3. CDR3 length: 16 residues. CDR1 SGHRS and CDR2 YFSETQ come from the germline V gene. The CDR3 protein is CASSLGLAGASDTQYF. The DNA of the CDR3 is TGCGCCAGCAGCTTGGGACTAGCGGGAGCCTCAGATACGCAGTATTTT.

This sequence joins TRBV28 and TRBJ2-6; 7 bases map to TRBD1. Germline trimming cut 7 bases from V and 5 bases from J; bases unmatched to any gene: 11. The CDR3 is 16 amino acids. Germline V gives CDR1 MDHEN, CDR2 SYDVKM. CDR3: CASTRGPLPWANVLTF. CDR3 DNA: TGTGCCAGCACTAGGGGGCCCCTTCCCTGGGCCAACGTCCTGACTTTC.

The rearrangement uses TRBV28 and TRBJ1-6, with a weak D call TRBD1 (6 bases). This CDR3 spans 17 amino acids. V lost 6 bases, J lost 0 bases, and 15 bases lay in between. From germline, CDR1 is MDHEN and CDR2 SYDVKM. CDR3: CASRTSGQSSYNSPLHF. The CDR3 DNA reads TGTGCCAGCAGAACCAGCGGACAGAGCTCCTATAATTCACCCCTCCACTTT.

This CDR3 is CASSWAGTGGGEQFF. CDR3 bases: TGTGCCAGCAGCTGGGCCGGGACAGGGGGCGGCGAGCAGTTCTTC. The chain couples TRBV5-6 to TRBJ2-1; 12 bases agree with TRBD1. The germline gives CDR1 SGHDT, CDR2 YYEEEE. This CDR3 comprises 15 residues. The ends lost 3 bases at V and 10 bases at J; junction bases unmatched: 8.

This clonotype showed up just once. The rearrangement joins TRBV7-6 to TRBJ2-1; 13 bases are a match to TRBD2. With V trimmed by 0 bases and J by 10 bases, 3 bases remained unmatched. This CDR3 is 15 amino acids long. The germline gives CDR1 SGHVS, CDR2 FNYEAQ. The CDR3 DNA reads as TGTGCCAGCAGCTTAGCGTTGGGACTAGCGGGGGAGCAGTTCTTC. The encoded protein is CASSLALGLAGEQFF.

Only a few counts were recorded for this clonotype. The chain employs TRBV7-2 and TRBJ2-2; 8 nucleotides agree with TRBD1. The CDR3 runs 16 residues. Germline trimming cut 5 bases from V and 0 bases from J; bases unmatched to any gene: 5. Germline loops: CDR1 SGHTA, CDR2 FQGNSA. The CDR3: CASSVDRGPNTGELFF. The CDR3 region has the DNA TGTGCCAGCAGCGTCGACAGGGGCCCGAACACCGGGGAGCTGTTTTTT.

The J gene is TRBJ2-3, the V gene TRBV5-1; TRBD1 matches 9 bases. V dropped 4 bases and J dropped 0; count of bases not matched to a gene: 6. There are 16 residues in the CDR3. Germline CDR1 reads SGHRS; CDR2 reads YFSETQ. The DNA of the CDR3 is TGCGCCAGCAGCGCCGGGACAGGGTCTAGCACAGATACGCAGTATTTT. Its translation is CASSAGTGSSTDTQYF.

CDR3 region: CASSYSRLYGYTF. In DNA form, the CDR3 reads TGTGCCAGCAGTTACAGCAGGCTCTATGGCTACACCTTC. The chain carries TRBV6-2 or TRBV6-3 and TRBJ1-2; D unclear. The CDR3 is made up of 13 amino acids. Germline V CDR1 and CDR2: MNHEY, SVGEGT. The germline V and J ends were trimmed by 2 bases and 4 bases, with 8 bases remaining between them.

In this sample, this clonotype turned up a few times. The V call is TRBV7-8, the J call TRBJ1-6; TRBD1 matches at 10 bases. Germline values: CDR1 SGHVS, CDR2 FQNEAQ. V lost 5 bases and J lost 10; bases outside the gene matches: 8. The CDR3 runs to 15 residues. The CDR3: CASSRAGTGDSPLHF. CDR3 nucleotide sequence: TGTGCCAGCAGCCGAGCCGGGACAGGGGACTCACCCCTCCACTTT.

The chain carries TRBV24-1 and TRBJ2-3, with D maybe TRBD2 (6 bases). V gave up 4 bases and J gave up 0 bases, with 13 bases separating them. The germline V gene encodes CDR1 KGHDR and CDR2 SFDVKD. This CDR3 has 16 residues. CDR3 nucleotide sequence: TGTGCCACCAGTGAGAGACTAGGGAAGAGCACAGATACGCAGTATTTT. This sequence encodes CATSERLGKSTDTQYF.

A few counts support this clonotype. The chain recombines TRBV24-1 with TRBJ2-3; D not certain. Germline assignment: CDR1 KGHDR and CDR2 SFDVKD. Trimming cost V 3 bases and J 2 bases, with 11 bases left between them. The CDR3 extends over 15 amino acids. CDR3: CATSDRLAHTDTQYF. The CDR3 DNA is TGTGCCACCAGTGATAGGTTGGCACACACAGATACGCAGTATTTT.

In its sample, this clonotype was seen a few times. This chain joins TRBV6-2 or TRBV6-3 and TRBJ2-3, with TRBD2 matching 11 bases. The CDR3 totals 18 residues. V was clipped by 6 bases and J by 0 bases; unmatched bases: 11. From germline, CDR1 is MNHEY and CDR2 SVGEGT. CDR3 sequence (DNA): TGTGCCAGCAGGACTAGCGGGGTCCGGAGATCTAGCACAGATACGCAGTATTTT. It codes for CASRTSGVRRSSTDTQYF.

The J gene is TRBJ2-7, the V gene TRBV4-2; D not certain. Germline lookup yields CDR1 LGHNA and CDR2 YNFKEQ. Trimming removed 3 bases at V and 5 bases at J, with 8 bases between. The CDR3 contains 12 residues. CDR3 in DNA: TGTGCCAGCAGCCATGAAAACAACGAGCAGTACTTC. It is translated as CASSHENNEQYF.

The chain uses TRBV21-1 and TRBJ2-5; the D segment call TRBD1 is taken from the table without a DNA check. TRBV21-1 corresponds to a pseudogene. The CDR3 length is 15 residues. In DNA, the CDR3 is TGTGCCAGCAGCCGGACGGGACAGCCGGGAGAGACCCAGTACTTC. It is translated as CASSRTGQPGETQYF.

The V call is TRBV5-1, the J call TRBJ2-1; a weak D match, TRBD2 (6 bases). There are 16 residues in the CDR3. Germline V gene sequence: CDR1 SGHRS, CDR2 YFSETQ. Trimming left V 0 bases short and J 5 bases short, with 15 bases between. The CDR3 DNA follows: TGCGCCAGCAGCTTGGCGGGGGATTCCCCTAACAATGAGCAGTTCTTC. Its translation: CASSLAGDSPNNEQFF.